There are a few counts of the clone carrying this T cell receptor beta chain. This specimen belongs to a study of tumor T cells in aggressive B-cell lymphoma. This table comes from immunoSEQ multiplex PCR, and its TCRdb copy is limited to in-frame clones, with some not included. In the table there are about 11,000 clones, over 90% of which are singletons. V dropped 4 bases and J dropped 1 base, with 14 bases sitting between them. CDR1 and CDR2 from the germline V gene are MGHDK and SYGVNS. The CDR3 consists of 16 residues. The genes are TRBV25-1 and TRBJ1-5; D is possibly TRBD1 (6 bases). This TCR derives from an adult with diffuse large B cell lymphoma. The sequencing input was tumor tissue. The CDR3 DNA reads TGTGCCAGCAGTGTAAAGGGACACCCGAGCAATCAGCCCCAGCATTTT. Its translation: CASSVKGHPSNQPQHF.